These T cell receptor beta chains were read from a single sample in a study of T cell changes during pregnancy in multiple sclerosis. Only in-frame clones appear in the TCRdb table, and some are missing; sequencing was by immunoSEQ multiplex PCR. The sample has nearly 50,000 clones; 90% to 95% are singletons. The sample was CD4+ T cells from peripheral blood mononuclear cells, taken in the first trimester of pregnancy. Receptors originate from a female donor with multiple sclerosis, enrolled in a pregnancy study. Each CDR3 is given with its conserved first and last residue. The order of the fields is D gene, clone size, CDR3 length, V gene, J gene, CDR3 protein, CDR3 DNA. A D gene is named only where the DNA matches it firmly. Size tells how often a clone was seen (once, few, many) or the class of an expanded clone, and some rows leave it out.

d_gene: .; abundance: .; len: 14; v_gene: TRBV11-2; j_gene: TRBJ1-4; CDR3aa: CASRAGVLNEKLFF; CDR3nt: TGTGCCAGCAGGGCAGGGGTACTTAATGAAAAACTGTTTTTT
d_gene: .; abundance: .; len: 11; v_gene: TRBV30; j_gene: TRBJ2-2; CDR3aa: CAWTPRTELFF; CDR3nt: TGTGCCTGGACCCCTAGGACAGAGCTGTTTTTT
d_gene: .; abundance: .; len: 13; v_gene: TRBV27; j_gene: TRBJ1-2; CDR3aa: CASSSGTNYGYTF; CDR3nt: TGTGCCAGCAGTTCTGGGACAAACTATGGCTACACCTTC
d_gene: TRBD2; abundance: .; len: 15; v_gene: TRBV10-2; j_gene: TRBJ2-2; CDR3aa: CASSDPRGGPGELFF; CDR3nt: TGCGCCAGCAGTGACCCTCGGGGGGGCCCCGGGGAGCTGTTTTTT
d_gene: TRBD1; abundance: .; len: 13; v_gene: TRBV6-5; j_gene: TRBJ1-2; CDR3aa: CASSRDRLYGYTF; CDR3nt: TGTGCCAGCTCCCGGGACAGGCTGTATGGCTACACCTTC
d_gene: TRBD1; abundance: .; len: 14; v_gene: TRBV6-1; j_gene: TRBJ2-3; CDR3aa: CASTYRGSTDTQYF; CDR3nt: TGTGCCAGCACCTACAGGGGCAGCACAGATACGCAGTATTTT
d_gene: .; abundance: .; len: 15; v_gene: TRBV10-3; j_gene: TRBJ2-2; CDR3aa: CAISESVSNTGELFF; CDR3nt: TGTGCCATCAGTGAGTCTGTCTCTAACACCGGGGAGCTGTTTTTT
d_gene: .; abundance: .; len: 15; v_gene: TRBV4-1; j_gene: TRBJ2-5; CDR3aa: CASSLIRGQQETQYF; CDR3nt: TGCGCCAGCAGCCTAATAAGGGGCCAGCAAGAGACCCAGTACTTC
d_gene: TRBD1; abundance: .; len: 16; v_gene: TRBV7-8; j_gene: TRBJ2-7; CDR3aa: CASSLGFRGLRNEQYF; CDR3nt: TGTGCCAGCAGCTTAGGTTTCAGGGGGCTTCGAAACGAGCAGTACTTC
d_gene: TRBD2; abundance: .; len: 17; v_gene: TRBV6-1; j_gene: TRBJ2-7; CDR3aa: CASSVWTSGGPTYEQYF; CDR3nt: TGTGCCAGCAGTGTTTGGACTAGCGGGGGGCCGACCTACGAGCAGTACTTC
d_gene: .; abundance: .; len: 12; v_gene: TRBV9; j_gene: TRBJ2-7; CDR3aa: CASRGPLGEQYF; CDR3nt: TGTGCCAGCAGGGGGCCTTTGGGGGAGCAGTACTTC
d_gene: .; abundance: once; len: 13; v_gene: TRBV9; j_gene: TRBJ1-2; CDR3aa: CASSERGFGGYTF; CDR3nt: TGTGCCAGCAGCGAAAGGGGTTTTGGTGGCTACACCTTC
d_gene: .; abundance: .; len: 15; v_gene: TRBV18; j_gene: TRBJ2-3; CDR3aa: CASSRWTASTDTQYF; CDR3nt: TGTGCCAGCTCACGTTGGACAGCAAGCACAGATACGCAGTATTTT
d_gene: TRBD1; abundance: .; len: 15; v_gene: TRBV7-3; j_gene: TRBJ2-7; CDR3aa: CASSSSGTGVGEQYF; CDR3nt: TGTGCCAGCAGCTCCTCCGGGACAGGGGTTGGCGAGCAGTACTTC
d_gene: TRBD1; abundance: once; len: 15; v_gene: TRBV6-5; j_gene: TRBJ1-1; CDR3aa: CASTERQGAGTEAFF; CDR3nt: TGTGCCAGCACCGAAAGACAGGGGGCGGGCACTGAAGCTTTCTTT